This T cell receptor (beta chain) came from a study of T cell responses to AZD1222 COVID-19 vaccine. Notes on the study in general: Vaccine-associated CD4 TCRs spanned spike, dominant at 160-218 and 743-854. Just 5 to 7 AZD1222 recipients were seropositive at baseline.

The method was immunoSEQ multiplex PCR; TCRdb's version includes in-frame clones alone and lacks a portion of them. This sample carries about 70,000 clones, roughly nine tenths of them seen once, and the ten largest clones take over 3%. As to this clone: Antigen specificity is unknown.

There are 13 residues in the CDR3. V dropped 6 bases and J dropped 6 bases, with 15 bases sitting between them. This chain joins TRBV12-3 or TRBV12-4 and TRBJ2-7, with a possible D match to TRBD1 (6 bases). This clonotype was sampled from an adult who received the AZD1222 COVID-19 vaccine. The source material was peripheral blood, sampled 28 days after the second AZD1222 dose. The DNA of the CDR3 is TGTGCCAGCAGCCCAGGGGTATCAGGCGAGCAGTACTTC. It yields the protein CASSPGVSGEQYF.